This entry describes one T cell receptor (beta chain). At least ten counts were recorded for this clonotype. This receptor's antigen is unknown. No base quality values were provided; no much bigger clone lies one nucleotide off. The sequencing machine was an Illumina HiSeq 2500. Quantitative 5'-RACE with molecular barcodes was the method used to prepare the TCR beta libraries. As for how the authors treated the data: A new computational method, built on a probabilistic model of VDJ rearrangement, was used to identify disease-linked TCR variants. TCRdb reprocessed the public reads (quality trimming at Q25 with fastp, clone calling with MiXCR) and kept in-frame beta chains. Here each entry gathers all rows of one CDR3 protein and keeps the most common genes and DNA. These V and J calls originate from TCRdb's pipeline instead of the authors' own analysis. The sample table shows roughly 140,000 distinct CDR3 sequences, and 40% to 50% are seen once. The ten largest clones take up 13% to 15% of the sample.

This sample was included in a study of CD8 T cells in ankylosing spondylitis (dated by TCRdb to the late 2010s). In terms of the full investigation: T cell receptor beta repertoires were profiled in healthy donors and ankylosing spondylitis patients so that disease-linked TCR variants could be found. In total, the full study cohort was made up of roughly 110 healthy donors and about two dozen ankylosing spondylitis patients. Peripheral blood was sampled, and synovial fluid was additionally collected from ankylosing spondylitis patients. Study-wide conclusions, independent of this receptor: Some of the motif variants had been reported before in the synovial fluid and blood of reactive arthritis patients, a finding that suggests common disease-initiation mechanisms. Significant enrichment of the disease-linked clones was reported in matched synovial fluid samples from ankylosing spondylitis patients. A TCR beta motif made up of seven or eight highly homologous amino acid variants appeared to be characteristic of blood from ankylosing spondylitis patients. In peripheral blood, the disease-linked clones were found at relatively low frequencies and had a CD8+ phenotype.

Synovial fluid samples were paired with blood samples taken from the same ankylosing spondylitis patients. Looking up the germline V gene (reference sequence) yields CDR1 SEHNR and CDR2 FQNEAQ. The CDR3 contains 12 residues, cysteine and phenylalanine counted. The entry retains the CDR3 DNA only, 36 bases that are in frame from base 1. Relative to germline, V is 6 bases shorter and J is 11 bases shorter, with 16 bases between their ends. This clonotype was obtained from a male donor with ankylosing spondylitis. The chain is assembled from TRBV7-9 and TRBJ1-1; TRBD1 might be the D gene, on 6 matching bases. Material for sequencing was synovial fluid, either unsorted or a sorted T cell fraction (not recorded which). The DNA reads TGTGCCAGCAGTTCGACAGGACCCGACGCTTTCTTT. This translates into CASSSTGPDAFF.